Listed here are 8 T cell receptor beta chains from one sample, sequenced in a study of immune evolution from preneoplasia to lung adenocarcinoma. Produced via immunoSEQ multiplex PCR; TCRdb's table is partial and in-frame only. The sample consists of some 15,000 clones, around three quarters of them appearing once. Sequenced sample: FFPE minimally invasive lung adenocarcinoma tissue. The receptors originated from a person aged 70 to 85 with lung adenocarcinoma.

This clone was counted a single time. This sequence joins TRBV13 and TRBJ2-7, with 9 nucleotides matching TRBD1. The germline CDR1 and CDR2 sequences are PRHDT and FYEKMQ (reference sequence). V gave up 2 bases and J gave up 10 bases; unmatched junction bases: 6. The CDR3 totals 13 residues. The CDR3: CASSLRGQGFQYF. The CDR3 nucleotides read TGTGCCAGCAGCTTAAGGGGACAGGGATTCCAGTACTTC.

The chain has TRBV7-6 and TRBJ2-2, with 7 bases fitting TRBD2. In germline, CDR1 is SGHVS, CDR2 FNYEAQ. Trimming cost V 5 bases and J 2 bases; bases outside gene matches: 14. The CDR3 contains 18 residues. In DNA, the CDR3 is TGTGCCAGCAGCCCAGAACCTAGAAGCGGGAAAAACACCGGGGAGCTGTTTTTT. Its translation is CASSPEPRSGKNTGELFF.

The chain uses TRBV7-6 and TRBJ2-5, with TRBD2 identical over 7 bases. The CDR3 loop spans 13 amino acids. Germline V lookup: CDR1 SGHVS, CDR2 FNYEAQ. Trimming took 5 bases from V and 3 from J; bases not matched to a gene: 3. In DNA, the CDR3 is TGTGCCAGCAGCGTAAGCGGGAAAGAGACCCAGTACTTC. This translates into CASSVSGKETQYF.

This clone appeared a few times. This chain connects TRBV6-5 to TRBJ1-4, with D maybe TRBD1 (5 bases). CDR3 size: 15 residues. Germline V gene lookup returns CDR1 MNHEY and CDR2 SVGAGI. The germline V and J ends were trimmed by 2 bases and 5 bases, with 12 bases remaining between them. The DNA for the CDR3 is TGTGCCAGCAGTTACGATACGGGACCGAATGAAAAACTGTTTTTT. Translated: CASSYDTGPNEKLFF.

This sequence joins TRBV28 and TRBJ1-2; D is possibly TRBD1 (5 bases). CDR1 is MDHEN, CDR2 SYDVKM, per germline. The CDR3 runs 17 residues. V was cut by 8 bases and J by 7 bases, with 29 bases left in between. CDR3 in amino acids: CASDRASPTARLGGYTF. CDR3 bases: TGTGCCAGCGATCGGGCATCCCCGACAGCCCGGCTGGGTGGCTACACCTTC.

The chain couples TRBV11-2 to TRBJ1-4, with 7 nucleotides matching TRBD1. Germline V lookup: CDR1 SGHAT, CDR2 FQNNGV. This CDR3 contains 16 residues. V lost 1 base and J lost 10; bases outside the gene matches: 12. This CDR3 reads CASSLGFRQGLGKLFF. Written as DNA, the CDR3 is TGTGCCAGCAGCTTAGGATTCAGACAGGGACTCGGAAAACTGTTTTTT.

The chain carries TRBV5-8 and TRBJ1-1; D is unresolved. Trimming took 0 bases from V and 2 from J, leaving 5 bases between them. In germline, CDR1 is SGHTS, CDR2 YDEGEE. The CDR3 runs to 13 residues. In nucleotides, the CDR3 is TGTGCCAGCAGCTTGGGGACTAACACTGAAGCTTTCTTT. Amino acid sequence: CASSLGTNTEAFF. The whole variable domain, remainder taken from reference TRBV5-8 and TRBJ1-1, is EAGVTQSPTHLIKTRGQQATLRCSPISGHTSVYWYQQALGLGLQFLLWYDEGEERNRGNFPPRFSGRQFPNYSSELNVNALELEDSALYLCASSLGTNTEAFFGQGTRLTVV.

The chain combines TRBV5-4 with TRBJ1-6; D ambiguous. Germline V CDR1 and CDR2: SGHNT, YYREEE (reference sequence). V lost 4 bases and J lost 0, with 11 bases in between. The CDR3 is 16 residues long. In DNA, the CDR3 is TGTGCCAGCAGCCAGTACTTGAGCTCCTATAATTCACCCCTCCACTTT. This encodes CASSQYLSSYNSPLHF.